These T cell receptor beta chains were read from a single sample in a study of OX40 agonist ivuxolimab in advanced cancers. Libraries were prepared by immunoSEQ multiplex PCR; TCRdb keeps only in-frame clonotypes and omits some of them. The sample lists under 70,000 clones, just over 85% occurring once. Specimen: CD4+ or CD8+ T cells sorted from blood, collected in a trial of the OX40 agonist ivuxolimab. These receptors all come from an adult with an advanced solid tumor such as melanoma, head and neck, liver or kidney cancer. The CDR3 runs from the conserved cysteine through the conserved F or W. A D gene is named only where the DNA matches it firmly. A clone size is listed for some rows: how often the clone was seen (once, few, many), or a class if it is expanded.

J	size	V	D	CDR3	DNA
TRBJ2-5	.	TRBV6-6	.	CASGLETQYF	TGTGCCAGCGGTCTGGAGACCCAGTACTTC
TRBJ2-7	.	TRBV18	TRBD1	CASSPQQGVHEQYF	TGTGCCAGCTCACCCCAACAGGGGGTCCACGAGCAGTACTTC
TRBJ2-7	.	TRBV11-3	TRBD1	CASSLGFVQGAYEQYF	TGTGCCAGCAGCTTGGGTTTCGTGCAGGGGGCCTACGAGCAGTACTTC
TRBJ2-3	.	TRBV28	TRBD2	CASSGTGTSGRGVADTQYF	TGTGCCAGCAGTGGGACAGGGACTAGCGGGAGAGGGGTAGCAGATACGCAGTATTTT
TRBJ2-1	.	TRBV19	TRBD2	CASSIQAGDGNEQFF	TGTGCCAGTAGTATACAAGCGGGAGATGGAAATGAGCAGTTCTTC
TRBJ1-4	.	TRBV5-5	.	CASSFAPGGTNEKLFF	TGTGCCAGCAGCTTCGCCCCGGGGGGCACTAATGAAAAACTGTTTTTT
TRBJ2-7	.	TRBV11-3	TRBD2	CASSLDPGLVGEQYF	TGTGCCAGCAGCTTGGACCCCGGACTAGTGGGGGAGCAGTACTTC
TRBJ2-1	.	TRBV7-9	TRBD2	CASSPKFVGGTSYNEQFF	TGTGCCAGCAGCCCTAAGTTTGTGGGAGGGACTTCCTACAATGAGCAGTTCTTC
TRBJ2-1	.	TRBV6-5	.	CASSFPGIDEQFF	TGTGCCAGCAGTTTCCCCGGCATCGATGAGCAGTTCTTC
TRBJ2-3	.	TRBV29-1	.	CSVIGGSTDTQYF	TGCAGCGTTATAGGGGGAAGTACAGATACGCAGTATTTT
TRBJ1-5	once	TRBV6-1	TRBD1	CASSGVTGGNQPQHF	TGTGCCAGCAGTGGCGTGACAGGGGGCAATCAGCCCCAGCATTTT
TRBJ2-1	.	TRBV4-2	TRBD1	CASLHRGQGSVEQFF	TGTGCCAGTTTACACCGGGGACAGGGGTCGGTTGAGCAGTTCTTC
TRBJ1-2	.	TRBV18	.	CASSPEDYGYTF	TGTGCCAGCTCACCAGAAGACTATGGCTACACCTTC
TRBJ1-5	.	TRBV28	.	CASSQRDGFLGQPQHF	TGTGCCAGCAGCCAGAGGGACGGCTTCCTGGGTCAGCCCCAGCATTTT
TRBJ2-6	.	TRBV9	.	CASSLWEEGARGANVLTF	TGTGCCAGCAGCCTCTGGGAGGAGGGAGCGAGGGGGGCCAACGTCCTGACTTTC
TRBJ1-1	once	TRBV11-3	.	CASSLDRETEAFF	TGTGCCAGCAGCTTAGACAGGGAGACTGAAGCTTTCTTT
TRBJ1-2	once	TRBV19	.	CASSMESDYGYTF	TGTGCCAGTAGTATGGAATCGGACTATGGCTACACCTTC
TRBJ2-7	.	TRBV5-1	.	CASSLAAEAYEQYF	TGCGCCAGCAGCTTGGCGGCAGAAGCCTACGAGCAGTACTTC
TRBJ2-6	.	TRBV10-3	.	CAISDSSGANVLTF	TGTGCCATCAGTGACTCCTCTGGGGCCAACGTCCTGACTTTC
TRBJ2-3	.	TRBV18	.	CASYGAWGSPTTTDTQYF	TGTGCCAGCTACGGTGCTTGGGGTAGCCCCACGACCACAGATACGCAGTATTTT
TRBJ1-2	.	TRBV14	TRBD1	CASSQGQGYGYTF	TGTGCCAGCAGCCAAGGACAGGGCTATGGCTACACCTTC
TRBJ2-2	.	TRBV5-5	.	CASSRLGDTGELFF	TGTGCCAGCAGCCGTCTAGGGGACACCGGGGAGCTGTTTTTT
TRBJ2-7	.	TRBV27	TRBD2	CASSRERGWDEQYF	TGTGCCAGCAGCCGCGAGCGGGGATGGGACGAGCAGTACTTC
TRBJ2-3	.	TRBV7-8	.	CASSLQAPPDTQYF	TGTGCCAGCAGCTTGCAGGCCCCTCCAGATACGCAGTATTTT
TRBJ2-7	.	TRBV29-1	TRBD2	CSVSTSSGTYEQYF	TGCAGCGTTTCTACCTCTAGCGGTACCTACGAGCAGTACTTC
TRBJ1-2	.	TRBV6-5	.	CASSQDRLRGYTF	TGTGCCAGCAGCCAGGACAGATTGAGAGGCTACACCTTC
TRBJ2-1	.	TRBV5-1	.	CASSPTGYNEQFF	TGCGCCAGCAGTCCCACAGGTTACAATGAGCAGTTCTTC